The clone carrying this TCR beta chain was detected only a few times. Antigen: not known. V lost 4 bases, J lost 3 bases, and 4 bases stayed unmatched. This CDR3 is built from 14 residues. Germline values: CDR1 SGHKS, CDR2 YYEKEE (reference sequence). This entry belongs to a study of response to subunit inactivated influenza vaccine. Study findings and constraints: With each seasonal influenza vaccination, the authors suggested, few new T cells are recruited.

TCRdb independently ran MiXCR on the RT-PCR reads; one entry per CDR3 protein. The sample lists approximately 530,000 distinct CDR3 sequences; roughly 7.9% were seen once. The receptor was isolated from a man aged 50-75 years who received an inactivated influenza vaccine. The V call is TRBV5-5, the J call TRBJ2-1; 7 bases agree with TRBD2. Specimen: PBMCs from blood, collected 23 months after vaccination. CDR3 amino acids: CASSAGLLYNEQFF. Here the CDR3 DNA reads TGTGCCAGCAGCGCGGGACTACTCTACAATGAGCAGTTCTTC.